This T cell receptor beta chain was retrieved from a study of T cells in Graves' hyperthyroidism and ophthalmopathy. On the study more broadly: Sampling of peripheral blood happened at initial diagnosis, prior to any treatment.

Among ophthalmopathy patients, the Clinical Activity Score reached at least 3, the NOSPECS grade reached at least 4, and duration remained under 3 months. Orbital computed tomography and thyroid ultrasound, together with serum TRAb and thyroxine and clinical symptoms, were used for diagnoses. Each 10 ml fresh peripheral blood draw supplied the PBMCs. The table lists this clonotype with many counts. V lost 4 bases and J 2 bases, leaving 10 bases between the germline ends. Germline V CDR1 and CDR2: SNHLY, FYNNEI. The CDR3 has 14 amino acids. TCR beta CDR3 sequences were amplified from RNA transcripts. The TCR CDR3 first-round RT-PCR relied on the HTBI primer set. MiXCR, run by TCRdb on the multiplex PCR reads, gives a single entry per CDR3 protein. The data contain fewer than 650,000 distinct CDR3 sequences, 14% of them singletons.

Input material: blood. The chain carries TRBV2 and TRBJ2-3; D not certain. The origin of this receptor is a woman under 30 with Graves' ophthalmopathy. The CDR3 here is CASSVGPNTDTQYF. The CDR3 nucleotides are TGTGCCAGCAGTGTCGGGCCCAACACAGATACGCAGTATTTT.